Below, 26 T cell receptor beta chains from the same sample are listed, as sequenced in a study of CD8+ T cells in alopecia areata. Treatment denoted: oral pan-JAK inhibitor, 5-10 mg twice daily. Sequencing templates came from extracted RNA that was reverse transcribed into cDNA. Libraries were prepared by immunoSEQ multiplex PCR; TCRdb keeps only in-frame clonotypes and omits some of them. Of about 110,000 clones in the sample, roughly 84% were seen once. The sequenced sample was CD8+ T cells sorted from blood, obtained at week 24, from a patient treated with tofacitinib. The receptors originated from a human donor with alopecia areata.

The gene calls are TRBV6-6 and TRBJ1-3; D gene ambiguous. The germline V gene has CDR1 MNHNY and CDR2 SVGAGI (reference sequence). This CDR3 has 16 amino acids. V shed 4 bases and J shed 0 bases, with 13 bases lying between them. The CDR3 region has the DNA TGTGCCAGCAGTTCATACGGGCCTTTCTCTGGAAACACCATATATTTT. It specifies CASSSYGPFSGNTIYF.

Only one count was recorded for this clone. Other nucleotide sequences from this sample produce the same CDR3. V usage is TRBV5-1 and J usage is TRBJ2-5; D unclear. The V and J ends lost 2 bases and 1 base respectively, with 6 bases between them. Germline V gives CDR1 SGHRS, CDR2 YFSETQ. CDR3 length equals 13 residues. CDR3 residues: CASSLSVQETQYF. CDR3 bases: TGCGCCAGCAGCTTATCAGTCCAAGAGACCCAGTACTTC.

The chain carries TRBV9 and TRBJ2-1; D possibly corresponds to TRBD2 (5 bases). Germline CDR1 is SGDLS and CDR2 is YYNGEE. CDR3 length: 13 residues. With 0 bases removed from V and 9 bases from J, the gap between germline ends came to 10 bases. The CDR3 DNA reads TGTGCCAGCAGCGTAGGAACGGCGGGTGAGCAGTTCTTC. The encoded protein is CASSVGTAGEQFF.

Regarding this clone: This specimen includes other DNA sequences encoding the same CDR3. The chain carries TRBV4-2 and TRBJ2-7, with 9 bases matching TRBD2. Unmatched junction bases numbered 6, after V lost 0 bases and J lost 0 bases. The CDR3 is 17 amino acids. Germline V gives CDR1 LGHNA, CDR2 YNFKEQ. CDR3 amino acids: CASSQENSGGSSYEQYF. CDR3 sequence (DNA): TGTGCCAGCAGCCAAGAGAATAGCGGGGGAAGCTCCTACGAGCAGTACTTC.

J is TRBJ2-7 and V is TRBV6-5; the D gene is possibly TRBD1 (5 bases). Trimming shortened V by 5 bases and J by 9 bases, and 14 bases separated the two germline ends. CDR1 MNHEY and CDR2 SVGAGI come from the germline V gene. CDR3 size: 12 residues. The DNA of the CDR3 is TGTGCCAGCAGTCAACAGGTTAGGGGGCAGTACTTC. Translated, it gives CASSQQVRGQYF.

This clone was counted a single time. V and J are TRBV7-9 and TRBJ2-7; tentative D call: TRBD2 (6 bases). This CDR3 spans 12 amino acids. Between the trimmed V and J ends, which lost 5 bases and 6 bases, there was a span of 11 bases. Germline V gene lookup returns CDR1 SEHNR and CDR2 FQNEAQ (reference sequence). CDR3 DNA sequence: TGTGCCAGCAGCCCTAACGGGGGCGAGCAGTACTTC. Translation: CASSPNGGEQYF.

The CDR3, as DNA: TGCGCCAGCAGTGTAAAGAAACTAGCGGGCTACGAGCAGTACTTC. This sequence encodes CASSVKKLAGYEQYF. The chain has TRBV10-2 and TRBJ2-7, with 9 positions matching TRBD2. J lost 3 bases, V lost 4 bases, and 7 bases had no gene match. The CDR3 sequence is 15 residues long. Germline-derived CDR1 and CDR2 are WSHSY and SAAADI.

The chain couples TRBV6-1 to TRBJ2-7; D is possibly TRBD2 (5 bases). Trimming left V 6 bases short and J 2 bases short, with 17 bases between. Germline CDR1 and CDR2: MNHNS and SASEGT. The CDR3 is made up of 15 amino acids. The CDR3: CASSYPEEGTYEQYF. The CDR3 DNA follows: TGTGCCAGCAGCTATCCAGAAGAGGGTACCTACGAGCAGTACTTC.

V usage is TRBV5-4 and J usage is TRBJ2-5; D remains unclear. This CDR3 is 16 amino acids long. V was pared by 4 bases and J by 1 base, with 17 bases between. CDR1 and CDR2 (germline): SGHNT, YYREEE (reference sequence). The CDR3 is CASSGDPYLGQETQYF. Written as DNA, the CDR3 is TGTGCCAGCAGCGGAGACCCGTACCTGGGCCAAGAGACCCAGTACTTC.

This clone was picked up one time. The chain is built from TRBV29-1 and TRBJ1-2, with TRBD1 as a possible D gene (5 bases). Germline loops: CDR1 SQVTM, CDR2 ANQGSEA. The CDR3 has 12 residues. The germline V and J ends were trimmed by 0 bases and 3 bases, with 5 bases remaining between them. The CDR3 loop reads CSVEEQDYGYTF. CDR3 in DNA: TGCAGCGTTGAAGAACAGGACTATGGCTACACCTTC.

To note about this clone: The sample holds other DNA sequences that translate to the same CDR3. The chain combines TRBV6-5 with TRBJ2-1, with D possibly TRBD2 on 6 matching bases. Germline V CDR1 and CDR2: MNHEY, SVGAGI. Trimming shortened V by 3 bases and J by 4 bases, and 7 bases separated the two germline ends. CDR3 length: 13 amino acids. CDR3 nucleotide sequence: TGTGCCAGCAGTTATCGGGGGTACAATGAGCAGTTCTTC. This translates into CASSYRGYNEQFF.

The chain recombines TRBV7-9 with TRBJ1-2; D not resolved. This CDR3 is 15 amino acids long. V was shortened by 5 bases and J by 6 bases, with 19 bases between the two germline ends. CDR1 and CDR2 from the germline V gene are SEHNR and FQNEAQ (reference sequence). The CDR3 nucleotides are TGTGCCAGCAGCCCGATGGAGGGCCCTCCCCATGGCTACACCTTC. Translation gives CASSPMEGPPHGYTF.

The V and J genes are TRBV11-2 and TRBJ2-3, with 13 nucleotides matching TRBD2. Losses at the gene ends were 0 bases for V and 2 bases for J; bases not matched to a gene: 8. The germline CDR1 and CDR2 sequences are SGHAT and FQNNGV. The CDR3 length is 19 residues. CDR3 in DNA: TGTGCCAGCAGCTTAGATCGATTTGGACTAGCGGGGGCCACAGATACGCAGTATTTT. This codes for CASSLDRFGLAGATDTQYF.

The genes are TRBV7-8 and TRBJ2-3, with a possible D match to TRBD2 (6 bases). CDR3 length equals 14 residues. Trimming removed 1 base from V and 4 bases from J, with 9 bases in between. Per the germline V gene, CDR1 is SGHVS and CDR2 is FQNEAQ. The CDR3 region is CASSLVRGPDTQYF. The CDR3 DNA reads TGTGCCAGCAGCTTAGTGCGGGGCCCAGATACGCAGTATTTT.

This clone came up a few times. The chain has TRBV11-2 and TRBJ2-3, with TRBD1 matching 7 bases. Germline V gene data show CDR1 as SGHAT and CDR2 as FQNNGV. V gave up 1 base and J gave up 4 bases; unmatched junction bases: 5. This CDR3 has 15 residues. In nucleotides, the CDR3 is TGTGCCAGCAGCTTAGTACAGGGGCCCCCAGATACGCAGTATTTT. Protein: CASSLVQGPPDTQYF. Variable domain in full (rest from reference TRBV11-2 and TRBJ2-3): EAGVAQSPRYKIIEKRQSVAFWCNPISGHATLYWYQQILGQGPKLLIQFQNNGVVDDSQLPKDRFSAERLKGVDSTLKIQPAKLEDSAVYLCASSLVQGPPDTQYFGPGTRLTVL.

This clone was counted only a few times. The chain combines TRBV29-1 with TRBJ2-3; the D gene is possibly TRBD1 (5 bases). V was clipped by 7 bases and J by 4 bases, with 18 bases between them. Germline CDR1 is SQVTM and CDR2 is ANQGSEA. CDR3 size: 14 residues. For the CDR3, the DNA is TGCAGCGCTTTGCTGACAGTAGGTTCAGATACGCAGTATTTT. Protein: CSALLTVGSDTQYF.

This chain joins TRBV21-1 and TRBJ2-1; the table names TRBD2, a call not compared with the DNA. TRBV21-1 is recorded as a pseudogene. This CDR3 is 14 amino acids long. DNA of the CDR3: TGTGCCAGCATCCCAGGAGGGACGGGCAATGAGCAGTTCTTC. Translated, it gives CASIPGGTGNEQFF.

The rearrangement links TRBV4-3 to TRBJ1-1; tentatively, D is TRBD1 (5 bases). Trimming took off 0 bases at V and 1 base at J, with 18 bases between the two ends. Germline-derived CDR1 and CDR2 are LGHNA and YSLEER. The CDR3 extends over 18 amino acids. The CDR3 nucleotides read TGCGCCAGCAGCCAAGACCTGGGGTGGTGGACACAGAACACTGAAGCTTTCTTT. Protein product: CASSQDLGWWTQNTEAFF.

The chain combines TRBV14 with TRBJ2-5; D possibly corresponds to TRBD1 (6 bases). Germline CDR1 SGHDN, CDR2 FVKESK. Trimming left V 0 bases short and J 2 bases short, with 13 bases between. The CDR3 has 16 amino acids. The CDR3 coding sequence is TGTGCCAGCAGCCAAGACAGGGGCGGAGTGCAAGAGACCCAGTACTTC. Its translation is CASSQDRGGVQETQYF.

This clone was seen a single time. The rearrangement links TRBV6-5 to TRBJ2-7; D may be TRBD1 (6 bases). V lost 2 bases to trimming and J lost 3 bases, with 11 bases between them. Germline V gene data show CDR1 as MNHEY and CDR2 as SVGAGI. CDR3 length equals 14 residues. The DNA for the CDR3 is TGTGCCAGCAGTTACGGCAGGGGAAACTACGAGCAGTACTTC. Translated, it gives CASSYGRGNYEQYF.

The J gene is TRBJ2-5, the V gene TRBV29-1, with D uncertain. The DNA matches TRBJ2-7 better at its end, which makes the J call doubtful. The CDR3 has 11 residues. Germline V gene sequence: CDR1 SQVTM, CDR2 ANQGSEA. CDR3 residues: CSVTISYEQYF. The CDR3 DNA sequence: TGCAGCGTTACGATTTCCTACGAGCAGTACTTC.

The chain is built from TRBV9 and TRBJ1-4, with D perhaps matching TRBD1 (5 bases). The CDR3 is made up of 14 amino acids. The germline gives CDR1 SGDLS, CDR2 YYNGEE. Trimming removed 0 bases from V and 7 bases from J, with 10 bases in between. CDR3 protein: CASSVEGTGEKLFF. CDR3 DNA sequence: TGTGCCAGCAGCGTAGAGGGGACCGGTGAAAAACTGTTTTTT.

V gene TRBV7-8 combines with J gene TRBJ2-3; 8 positions agree with TRBD1. The CDR3 sequence is 18 residues long. The V gene's germline CDR1 is SGHVS and CDR2 FQNEAQ. V shed 4 bases and J 1 base; nucleotides not matched to a gene: 13. The CDR3 nucleotides read TGTGCCAGCAGCTCGAACCGTCGACAGGGGCTGGGCACAGATACGCAGTATTTT. It codes for CASSSNRRQGLGTDTQYF.

The rearrangement links TRBV5-1 to TRBJ2-7; possible D gene TRBD1, 6 bases. Trimming removed 0 bases from V and 2 bases from J, with 9 bases in between. This CDR3 has 14 residues. The germline V gene has CDR1 SGHRS and CDR2 YFSETQ. CDR3 sequence (DNA): TGCGCCAGCAGCTTGGGACAGGACACCTACGAGCAGTACTTC. Translating gives CASSLGQDTYEQYF.

The J gene is TRBJ1-6, the V gene TRBV4-2, with 9 bases identical to TRBD1. CDR3 length: 17 amino acids. CDR1 is LGHNA, CDR2 YNFKEQ, per germline. V lost 0 bases and J lost 6; bases outside the gene matches: 6. The CDR3 loop is CASSQDSETGGNSPLHF. CDR3 sequence (DNA): TGTGCCAGCAGCCAAGATAGCGAGACAGGGGGTAATTCACCCCTCCACTTT.

V usage is TRBV7-9 and J usage is TRBJ2-5; D may be TRBD2 (6 bases). Trimming cost V 0 bases and J 5 bases, with 13 bases left between them. The length of the CDR3 is 15 residues. Germline CDR1 reads SEHNR; CDR2 reads FQNEAQ (reference sequence). The CDR3 sequence: CASSLAQGGDETQYF. Here the CDR3 DNA reads TGTGCCAGCAGCTTAGCGCAGGGAGGAGATGAGACCCAGTACTTC. Complete variable domain (other parts from reference TRBV7-9 and TRBJ2-5): DTGVSQNPRHKITKRGQNVTFRCDPISEHNRLYWYRQTLGQGPEFLTYFQNEAQLEKSRLLSDRFSAERPKGSFSTLEIQRTEQGDSAMYLCASSLAQGGDETQYFGPGTRLLVL.